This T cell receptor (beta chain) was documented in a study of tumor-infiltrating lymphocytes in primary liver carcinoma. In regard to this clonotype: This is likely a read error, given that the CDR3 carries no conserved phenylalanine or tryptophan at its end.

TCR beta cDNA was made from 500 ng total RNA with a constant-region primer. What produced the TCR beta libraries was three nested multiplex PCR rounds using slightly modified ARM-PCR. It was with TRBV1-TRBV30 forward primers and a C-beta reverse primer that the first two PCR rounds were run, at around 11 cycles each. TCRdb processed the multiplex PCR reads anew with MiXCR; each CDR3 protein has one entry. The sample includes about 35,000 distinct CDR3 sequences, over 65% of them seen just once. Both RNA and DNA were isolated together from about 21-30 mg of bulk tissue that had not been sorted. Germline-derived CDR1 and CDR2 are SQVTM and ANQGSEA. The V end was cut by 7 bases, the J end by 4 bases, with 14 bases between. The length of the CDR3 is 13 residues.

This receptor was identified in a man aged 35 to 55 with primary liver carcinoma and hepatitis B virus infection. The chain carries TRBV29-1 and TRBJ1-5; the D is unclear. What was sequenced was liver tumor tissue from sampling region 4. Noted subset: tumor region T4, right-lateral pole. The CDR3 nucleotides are TGCAGCGCCGGAAGGCGAGCGAATCAGCCCCAGCATCTT. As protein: CSAGRRANQPQHL.